The source of this T cell receptor beta chain is a study of blood T cell repertoires in COVID-19. The CDR3 loop spans 16 amino acids. Germline assignment: CDR1 SGHAT and CDR2 FQNNGV. J lost 8 bases, V lost 2 bases, and 9 bases had no gene match. In assigning cohorts, the study relied on participant-reported clinical history. Assay used: immunoSEQ multiplex PCR; TCRdb lists only in-frame clones, some missing. The table includes about 400,000 clones, over 85% detected once. This sequence was found in a young woman who had recovered from COVID-19. The chain carries TRBV11-2 and TRBJ2-1, with 10 positions matching TRBD2. Sequencing was performed on PBMCs or T cells enriched from blood (not recorded which). CDR3 sequence: CASSLNGPSGGHEQFF. CDR3 sequence (DNA): TGTGCCAGCAGCTTAAACGGGCCTAGCGGGGGCCATGAGCAGTTCTTC.